This TCR beta chain was documented in a study of CD8+ T cells in alopecia areata. Trimming left V 6 bases short and J 0 bases short, with 9 bases between. The CDR3 sequence is 13 residues long. The germline V gene has CDR1 SQVTM and CDR2 ANQGSEA. Documented treatment: oral pan-JAK inhibitor, 5-10 mg twice daily. Extraction and reverse transcription of RNA yielded cDNA as the sequencing template. Profiled with immunoSEQ multiplex PCR; TCRdb holds only in-frame clones, not every one. The repertoire has 150,000 to 200,000 clones, around 71% of them found once; the top ten carry approximately 0.91%. This sequence was found in a human donor with alopecia areata. The input for sequencing was CD4+ T cells sorted from blood, taken at week 4, from a patient treated with tofacitinib. This rearrangement joins TRBV29-1 to TRBJ1-5; D is uncertain. The CDR3 region has the DNA TGCAGCGTCACAGATAATAGCAATCAGCCCCAGCATTTT. It codes for CSVTDNSNQPQHF.